At least ten counts were recorded for the clone carrying this T cell receptor (beta chain). The library put unique molecular identifiers onto individual cDNA molecules. TCRdb redid the calling of the reads with MiXCR, one entry per CDR3 protein. The repertoire holds about 120,000 distinct CDR3 sequences, over 6.5% seen once, with around 1.5% in the top ten. This entry belongs to a study of human T cells and chemical hapten exposure. Overall study: Among samples, TCR yields varied mainly because of small differences in pooled library volume.

This CDR3 has 13 residues. With 8 bases removed from V and 1 base from J, the gap between germline ends came to 11 bases. Unfractionated whole blood yielded the extracted total RNA. This sequence was found in a human donor in good health. Some clones in this sample may be carry-over from other donors' samples. This chain uses TRBV12-3 or TRBV12-4 with TRBJ1-1, with a possible D match to TRBD1 (5 bases). Sequenced: whole blood. The CDR3 region is CASALTANTEAFF. The CDR3 DNA is TGTGCCAGCGCCTTGACAGCGAACACTGAAGCTTTCTTT.